This TCR beta chain was identified in a study of cytomegalovirus exposure and HLA in healthy donors. V dropped 0 bases and J dropped 5; count of bases not matched to a gene: 9. CDR3 size: 16 residues. Germline V gene sequence: CDR1 LGHNA, CDR2 YNFKEQ. Primers included in the PCR were 60 Vbeta and 13 Jbeta primers. This table comes from immunoSEQ multiplex PCR, and its TCRdb copy is limited to in-frame clones, with some not included. This sample has more than 150,000 clones; roughly 84% occur once, and the top ten carry about 0.4%. This chain joins TRBV4-2 and TRBJ2-5; 7 positions agree with TRBD2. The sequenced material came from PBMCs. The TCR comes from a boy aged 2 to 10 in good health and CMV-seronegative. CDR3 nucleotide sequence: TGTGCCAGCAGCCAAGATGGGAAGACTAGCTATGAGACCCAGTACTTC. It encodes CASSQDGKTSYETQYF.